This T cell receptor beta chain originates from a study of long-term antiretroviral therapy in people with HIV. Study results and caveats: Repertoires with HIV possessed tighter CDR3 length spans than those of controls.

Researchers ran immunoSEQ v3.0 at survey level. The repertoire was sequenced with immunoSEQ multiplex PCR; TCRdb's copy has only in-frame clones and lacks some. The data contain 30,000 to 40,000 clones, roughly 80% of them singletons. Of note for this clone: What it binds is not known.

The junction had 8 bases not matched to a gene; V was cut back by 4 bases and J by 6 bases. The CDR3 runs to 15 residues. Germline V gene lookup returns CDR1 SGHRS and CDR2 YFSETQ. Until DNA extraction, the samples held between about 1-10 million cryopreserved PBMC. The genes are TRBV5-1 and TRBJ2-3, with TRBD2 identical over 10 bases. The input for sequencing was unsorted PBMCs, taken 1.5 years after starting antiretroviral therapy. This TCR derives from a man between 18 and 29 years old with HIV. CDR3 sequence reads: CASSVTGTSVDTQYF. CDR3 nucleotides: TGCGCCAGCAGCGTCACCGGGACTAGCGTCGATACGCAGTATTTT. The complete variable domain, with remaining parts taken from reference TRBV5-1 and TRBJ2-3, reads KAGVTQTPRYLIKTRGQQVTLSCSPISGHRSVSWYQQTPGQGLQFLFEYFSETQRNKGNFPGRFSGRQFSNSRSEMNVSTLELGDSALYLCASSVTGTSVDTQYFGPGTRLTVL.